This T cell receptor (beta chain) was retrieved from a study of shared clonotypes between healthy human individuals. Researchers divided each subset's genomic DNA evenly across several immunoSEQ plates. Original processing methods: With immunoSEQ giving junction-only sequences and no quality scores, filtering differed. Clones were sequenced by immunoSEQ multiplex PCR, and TCRdb holds only the in-frame ones, with some missing. V, J and clone size reflect that table, while D and trimming were determined from the DNA. The sample records about 470,000 clones, around 75% being singletons. Germline lookup yields CDR1 MNHNY and CDR2 SVGAGI (reference sequence). J gave up 5 bases and V 4 bases, and 6 bases lay outside the gene matches. The CDR3 runs to 15 residues. Healthy adults negative for HIV, lacking recent acute infections or vaccinations, served as donors. The donor cohort consisted entirely of Caucasian adults residing in Nashville, Tennessee.

This receptor was obtained from a woman between 40 and 50 years old in good health. Some clones in this sample may be carry-over from other donors' samples. The chain employs TRBV6-6 and TRBJ2-3, with 10 nucleotides matching TRBD2. Sequenced material: PBMCs. Here the CDR3 DNA reads TGTGCCAGCAGTTTCCGGACTAGCGGCAAAGATACGCAGTATTTT. Its translation is CASSFRTSGKDTQYF.